One and the same sample provided the 2 T cell receptor beta chains below, sequenced in a study of human T cells and chemical hapten exposure (dated by TCRdb to the early 2020s). Per the publication, the time point label means: pre-sensitization, week 0. The treatment or condition label, as the study defines it: therapeutic diphenylcyclopropenone sensitization with weekly scalp DPC. Library preparation was by RACE. The sequencer was a NextSeq 500. TCRdb reanalyzed the raw reads on its own, using fastp at Q25 for trimming and MiXCR for clone calling, and kept in-frame beta chains. Every CDR3 protein is listed once, alongside the most common genes and DNA of its rows. In all, the sample holds roughly 110,000 distinct CDR3 sequences, and more than 10% of those were seen once. 1.6% of the sample belongs to the ten largest clones. Source: whole blood, taken in connection with sensitization to the hapten diphenylcyclopropenone (DPC). The receptors derive from a woman between 45 and 65 years old with alopecia areata. Some clones in this sample may be carry-over from other donors' samples.

Only a few counts were recorded for this clonotype. This rearrangement joins TRBV29-1 to TRBJ2-5; D may correspond to TRBD1 or TRBD2 (5 bases each). This CDR3 is 14 amino acids long. Germline V gene lookup returns CDR1 SQVTM and CDR2 ANQGSEA. Trimming removed 3 bases from V and 0 bases from J, with 11 bases in between. The CDR3 spells CSVDEGTDQETQYF. CDR3 bases: TGCAGCGTTGACGAAGGGACGGACCAAGAGACCCAGTACTTC.

This clonotype was seen at least ten times. The V and J genes are TRBV21-1 and TRBJ2-6; TRBD1 was called by the table and not checked on the DNA. TRBV21-1 is annotated as a pseudogene. This CDR3 region has 18 residues. The CDR3 protein is CASSKALTGITGANVLTF. CDR3 nucleotide sequence: TGTGCCAGCAGCAAAGCCCTGACAGGGATAACTGGGGCCAACGTCCTGACTTTC.